The clone carrying this T cell receptor beta chain was picked up a small number of times. Its antigen is as yet unknown. Repertoires were generated with immunoSEQ multiplex PCR, while TCRdb's copy carries only in-frame clones and drops some. This table holds roughly 100,000 clones, about nine tenths found once. The data derive from a study of T cell responses to AZD1222 COVID-19 vaccine. Study-wide results and limits: Sampling captured repertoires only after the peak T cell response. There were vaccine-associated CD4 TCRs across spike, dominant at 160-218 and 743-854. A rise in Spike-specific TCR breadth and depth followed two AZD1222 doses.

Unmatched junction bases numbered 6, after V lost 6 bases and J lost 7 bases. Germline lookup yields CDR1 SNHLY and CDR2 FYNNEI. CDR3 size: 13 residues. Sequencing used peripheral blood, obtained on day 0 of AZD1222 vaccination. The rearrangement links TRBV2 to TRBJ2-5; 9 bases align to TRBD1. The receptor's source is an adult in good health. CDR3 sequence (DNA): TGTGCCAGCAGAGAGACAGGGGGGGGGACCCAGTACTTC. Protein: CASRETGGGTQYF. Supplemented by reference TRBV2 and TRBJ2-5, the full variable domain reads EPEVTQTPSHQVTQMGQEVILRCVPISNHLYFYWYRQILGQKVEFLVSFYNNEISEKSEIFDDQFSVERPDGSNFTLKIRSTKLEDSAMYFCASRETGGGTQYFGPGTRLLVL.